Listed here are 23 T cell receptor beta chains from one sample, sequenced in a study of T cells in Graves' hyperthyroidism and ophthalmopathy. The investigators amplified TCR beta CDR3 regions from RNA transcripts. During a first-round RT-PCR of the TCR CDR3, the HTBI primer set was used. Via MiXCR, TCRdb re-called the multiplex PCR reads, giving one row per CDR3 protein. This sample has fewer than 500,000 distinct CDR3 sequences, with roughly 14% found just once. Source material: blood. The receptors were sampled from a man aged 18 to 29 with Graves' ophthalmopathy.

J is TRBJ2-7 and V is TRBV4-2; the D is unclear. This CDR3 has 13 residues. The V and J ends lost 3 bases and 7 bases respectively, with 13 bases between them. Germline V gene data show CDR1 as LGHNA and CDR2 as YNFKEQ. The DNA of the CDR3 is TGTGCCAGCAGCCATTCCAGGTCGTTGGAGCAGTACTTC. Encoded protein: CASSHSRSLEQYF.

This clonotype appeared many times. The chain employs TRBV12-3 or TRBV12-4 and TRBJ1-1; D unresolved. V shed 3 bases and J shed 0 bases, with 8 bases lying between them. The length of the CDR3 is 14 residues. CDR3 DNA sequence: TGTGCCAGCAGTTTGTCCGAGGTGAACACTGAAGCTTTCTTT. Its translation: CASSLSEVNTEAFF.

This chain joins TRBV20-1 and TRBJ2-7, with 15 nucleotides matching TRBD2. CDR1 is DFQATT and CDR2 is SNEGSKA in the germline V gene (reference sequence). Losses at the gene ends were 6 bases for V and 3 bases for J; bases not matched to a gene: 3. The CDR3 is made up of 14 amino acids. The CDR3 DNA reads TGCAGTGCAAAGGGACTAGCGGGAGGCTACGAGCAGTACTTC. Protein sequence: CSAKGLAGGYEQYF.

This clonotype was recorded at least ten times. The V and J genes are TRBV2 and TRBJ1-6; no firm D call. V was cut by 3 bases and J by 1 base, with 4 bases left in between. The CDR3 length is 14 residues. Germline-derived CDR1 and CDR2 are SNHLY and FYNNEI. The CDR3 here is CASSESSYNSPLHF. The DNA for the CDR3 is TGTGCCAGCAGTGAGAGTTCCTATAATTCACCCCTCCACTTT. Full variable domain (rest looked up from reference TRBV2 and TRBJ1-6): EPEVTQTPSHQVTQMGQEVILRCVPISNHLYFYWYRQILGQKVEFLVSFYNNEISEKSEIFDDQFSVERPDGSNFTLKIRSTKLEDSAMYFCASSESSYNSPLHFGNGTRLTVT.

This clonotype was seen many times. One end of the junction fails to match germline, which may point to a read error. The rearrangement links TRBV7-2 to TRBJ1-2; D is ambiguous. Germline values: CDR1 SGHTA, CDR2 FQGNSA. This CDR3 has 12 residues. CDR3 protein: CASSFSNYGYTF. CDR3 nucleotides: TGCGCCAGCAGCTTTTCTAACTATGGCTACACCTTC. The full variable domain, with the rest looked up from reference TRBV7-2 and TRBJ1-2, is GAGVSQSPSNKVTEKGKDVELRCDPISGHTALYWYRQSLGQGLEFLIYFQGNSAPDKSGLPSDRFSAERTGGSVSTLTIQRTQQEDSAVYLCASSFSNYGYTFGSGTRLTVV.

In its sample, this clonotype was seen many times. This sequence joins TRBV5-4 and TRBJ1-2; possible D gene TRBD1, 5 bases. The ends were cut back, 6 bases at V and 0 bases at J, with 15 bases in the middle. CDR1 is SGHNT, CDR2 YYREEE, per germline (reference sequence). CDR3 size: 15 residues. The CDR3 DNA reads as TGTGCCAGCAATAGCGGGGGTTCGACTAACTATGGCTACACCTTC. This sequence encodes CASNSGGSTNYGYTF.

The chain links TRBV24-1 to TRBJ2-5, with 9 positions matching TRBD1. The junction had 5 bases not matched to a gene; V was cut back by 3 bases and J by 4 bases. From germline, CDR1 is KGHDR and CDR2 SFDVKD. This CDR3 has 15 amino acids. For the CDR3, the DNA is TGTGCCACCAGTGATGGGGGGGGACAGGGAGAGACCCAGTACTTC. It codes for CATSDGGGQGETQYF.

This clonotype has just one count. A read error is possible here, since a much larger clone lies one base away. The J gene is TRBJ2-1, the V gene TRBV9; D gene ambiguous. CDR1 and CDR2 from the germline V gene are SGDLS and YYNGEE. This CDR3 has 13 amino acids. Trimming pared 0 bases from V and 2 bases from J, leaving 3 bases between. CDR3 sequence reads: CASSVDPYNEQFF. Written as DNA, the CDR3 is TGTGCCAGCAGCGTAGATCCCTACAATGAGCAGTTCTTC.

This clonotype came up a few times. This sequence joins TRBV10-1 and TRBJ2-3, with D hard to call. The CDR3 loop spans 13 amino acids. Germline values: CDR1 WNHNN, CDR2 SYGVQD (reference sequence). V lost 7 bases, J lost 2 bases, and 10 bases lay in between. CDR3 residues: CASTFGPTDTQYF. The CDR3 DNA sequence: TGCGCCAGCACGTTCGGGCCCACAGATACGCAGTATTTT.

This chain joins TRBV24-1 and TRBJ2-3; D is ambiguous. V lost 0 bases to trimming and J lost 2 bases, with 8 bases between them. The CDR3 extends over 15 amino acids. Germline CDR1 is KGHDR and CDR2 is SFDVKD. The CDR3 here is CATSDLSSLTDTQYF. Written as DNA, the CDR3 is TGTGCCACCAGTGATTTGTCCTCTCTCACAGATACGCAGTATTTT.

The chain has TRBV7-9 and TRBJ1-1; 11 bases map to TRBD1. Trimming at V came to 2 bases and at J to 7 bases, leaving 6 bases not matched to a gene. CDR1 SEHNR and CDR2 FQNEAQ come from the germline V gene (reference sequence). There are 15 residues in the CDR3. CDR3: CASSLSGQGVGEAFF. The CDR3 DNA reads TGTGCCAGCAGCTTATCGGGACAGGGGGTTGGTGAAGCTTTCTTT.

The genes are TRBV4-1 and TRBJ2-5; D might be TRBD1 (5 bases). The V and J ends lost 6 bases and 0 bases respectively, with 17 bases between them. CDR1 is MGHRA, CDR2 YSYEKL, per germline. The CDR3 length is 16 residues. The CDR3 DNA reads TGCGCCAGCAGTCCTCGACAGCTCTCGTACCAAGAGACCCAGTACTTC. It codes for CASSPRQLSYQETQYF.

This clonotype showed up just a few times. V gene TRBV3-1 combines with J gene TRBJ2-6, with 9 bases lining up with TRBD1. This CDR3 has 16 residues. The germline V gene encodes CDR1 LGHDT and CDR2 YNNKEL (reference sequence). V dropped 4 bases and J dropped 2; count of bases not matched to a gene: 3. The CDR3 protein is CASSLWTGAGANVLTF. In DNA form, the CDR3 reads TGTGCCAGCAGCCTCTGGACAGGGGCTGGGGCCAACGTCCTGACTTTC.

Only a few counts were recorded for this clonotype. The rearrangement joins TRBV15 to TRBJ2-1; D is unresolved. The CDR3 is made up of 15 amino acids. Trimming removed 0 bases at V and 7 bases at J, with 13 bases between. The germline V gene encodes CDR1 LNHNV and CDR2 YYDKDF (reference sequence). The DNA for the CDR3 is TGTGCCACCAGCAGAGATGCCTATGGTGGGAATGAGCAGTTCTTC. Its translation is CATSRDAYGGNEQFF. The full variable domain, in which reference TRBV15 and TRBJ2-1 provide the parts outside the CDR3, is DAMVIQNPRYQVTQFGKPVTLSCSQTLNHNVMYWYQQKSSQAPKLLFHYYDKDFNNEADTPDNFQSRRPNTSFCFLDIRSPGLGDTAMYLCATSRDAYGGNEQFFGPGTRLTVL.

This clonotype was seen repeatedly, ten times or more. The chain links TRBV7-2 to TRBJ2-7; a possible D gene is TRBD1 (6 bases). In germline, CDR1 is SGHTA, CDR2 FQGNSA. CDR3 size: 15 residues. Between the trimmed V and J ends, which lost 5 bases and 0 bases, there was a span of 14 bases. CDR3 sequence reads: CASSIIGGSSYEQYF. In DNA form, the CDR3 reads TGTGCCAGCAGCATAATTGGGGGCTCCTCCTACGAGCAGTACTTC.

For the CDR3, the DNA is TGTGCCAGCTCACCACCGGGCGGGCACCCCACTTCCCTGAGCTCCTATAATTCACCCCTCCACTTT. Translating it yields CASSPPGGHPTSLSSYNSPLHF. The chain uses TRBV14 and TRBJ1-6; D not resolved. Germline V gene lookup returns CDR1 SGHDN and CDR2 FVKESK. Trimming cost V 8 bases and J 0 bases, with 32 bases left between them. CDR3 size: 22 residues.

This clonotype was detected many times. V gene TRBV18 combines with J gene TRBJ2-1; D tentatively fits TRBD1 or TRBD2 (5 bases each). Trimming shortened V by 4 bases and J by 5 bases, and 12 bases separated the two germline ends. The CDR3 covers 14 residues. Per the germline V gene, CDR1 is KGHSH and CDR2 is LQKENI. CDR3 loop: CASSRPGTNNEQFF. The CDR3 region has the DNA TGTGCCAGCTCACGACCCGGGACCAACAATGAGCAGTTCTTC.

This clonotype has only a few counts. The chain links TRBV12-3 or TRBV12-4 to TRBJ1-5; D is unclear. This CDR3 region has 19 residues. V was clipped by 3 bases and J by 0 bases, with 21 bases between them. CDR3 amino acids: CASSFLGGPKVPSNQPQHF. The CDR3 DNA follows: TGTGCCAGCAGTTTTCTCGGTGGACCGAAAGTCCCTAGCAATCAGCCCCAGCATTTT.

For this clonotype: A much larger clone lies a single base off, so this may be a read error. CDR3 protein: CASRRPGFGNTIYF. For the CDR3, the DNA is TGTGCCAGCAGGCGACCAGGGTTCGGAAACACCATATATTTT. The chain has TRBV12-3 or TRBV12-4 and TRBJ1-3; TRBD1 might be the D (5 bases). Deletions cut 6 bases from V and 4 bases from J, with 13 bases between. The CDR3 loop spans 14 amino acids.

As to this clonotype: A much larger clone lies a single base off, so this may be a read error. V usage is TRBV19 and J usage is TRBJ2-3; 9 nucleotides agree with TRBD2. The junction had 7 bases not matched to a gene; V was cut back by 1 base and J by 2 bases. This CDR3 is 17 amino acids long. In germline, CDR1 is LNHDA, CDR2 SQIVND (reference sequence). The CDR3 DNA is TGTGCCAGTAGTATAGGGCGACTAGCGGTGATCACAGATACGCAGTATTTT. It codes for CASSIGRLAVITDTQYF.

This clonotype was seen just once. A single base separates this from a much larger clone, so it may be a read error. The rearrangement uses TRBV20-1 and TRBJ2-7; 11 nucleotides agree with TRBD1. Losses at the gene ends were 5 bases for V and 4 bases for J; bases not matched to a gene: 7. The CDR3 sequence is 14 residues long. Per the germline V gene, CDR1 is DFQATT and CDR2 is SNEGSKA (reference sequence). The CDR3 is CSAPNGTGGYEQYF. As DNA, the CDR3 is TGCAGTGCTCCTAACGGGACAGGGGGATACGAGCAGTACTTC.

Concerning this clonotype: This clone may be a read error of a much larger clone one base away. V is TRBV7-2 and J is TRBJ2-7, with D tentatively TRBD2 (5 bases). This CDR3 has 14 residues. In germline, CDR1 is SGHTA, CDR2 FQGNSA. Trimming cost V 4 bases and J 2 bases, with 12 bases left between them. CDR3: CASSSERRPYEQYF. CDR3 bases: TGTGCCAGCAGCTCAGAGCGGAGACCCTACGAGCAGTACTTC.

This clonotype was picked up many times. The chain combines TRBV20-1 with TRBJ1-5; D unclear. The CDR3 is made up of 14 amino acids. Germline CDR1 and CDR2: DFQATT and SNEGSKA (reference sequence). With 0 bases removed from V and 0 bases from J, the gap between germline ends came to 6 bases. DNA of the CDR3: TGCAGTGCTAGAGATGCGGGTAGCAATCAGCCCCAGCATTTT. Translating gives CSARDAGSNQPQHF.